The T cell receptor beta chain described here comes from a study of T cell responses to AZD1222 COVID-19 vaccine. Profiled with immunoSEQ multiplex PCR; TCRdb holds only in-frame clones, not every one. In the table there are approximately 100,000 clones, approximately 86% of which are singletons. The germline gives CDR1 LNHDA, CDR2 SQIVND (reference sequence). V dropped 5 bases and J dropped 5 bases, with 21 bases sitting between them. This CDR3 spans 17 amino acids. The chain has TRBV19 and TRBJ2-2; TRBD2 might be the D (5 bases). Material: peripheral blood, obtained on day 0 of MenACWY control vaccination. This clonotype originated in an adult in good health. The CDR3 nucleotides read TGTGCCAGTAGTCTCAAACCGGGGATGTGGGTAACCGGGGAGCTGTTTTTT. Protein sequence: CASSLKPGMWVTGELFF.